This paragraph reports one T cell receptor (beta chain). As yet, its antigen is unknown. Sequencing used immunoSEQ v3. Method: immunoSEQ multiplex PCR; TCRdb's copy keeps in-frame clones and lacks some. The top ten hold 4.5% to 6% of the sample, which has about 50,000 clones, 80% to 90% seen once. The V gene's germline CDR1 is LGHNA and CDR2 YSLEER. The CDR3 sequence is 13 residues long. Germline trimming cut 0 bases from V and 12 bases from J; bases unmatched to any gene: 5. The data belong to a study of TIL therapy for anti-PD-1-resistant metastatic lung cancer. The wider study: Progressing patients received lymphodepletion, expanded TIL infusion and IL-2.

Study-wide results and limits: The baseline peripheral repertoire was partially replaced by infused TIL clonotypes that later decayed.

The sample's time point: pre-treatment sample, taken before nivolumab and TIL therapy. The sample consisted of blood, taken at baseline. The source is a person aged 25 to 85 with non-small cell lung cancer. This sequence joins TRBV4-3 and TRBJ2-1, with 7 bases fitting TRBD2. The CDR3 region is CASSQDRAGVQFF. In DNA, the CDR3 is TGCGCCAGCAGCCAAGATAGGGCGGGAGTGCAGTTCTTC.